This TCR beta chain is from a study of untreated major depressive disorder. Study-level points and caveats: CD4+ T cells from depressed patients used TRBV05-01 (Vbeta 5.1) more often than controls. In every subject, the five largest TRBV05-01 clones were private.

Major depressive disorder by DSM-IV, Hamilton depression score of at least 18. Excluded: major illness, comorbidity, regular medication, drug use, over 100 g alcohol weekly. CD4+ T cells were isolated from thawed PBMCs by magnetic negative selection. Using immunoSEQ multiplex PCR, the repertoire was profiled, and TCRdb retains in-frame clones only, with some absent. The table records approximately 12,000 clones, just over 90% of them present only once. V lost 5 bases to trimming and J lost 14 bases, with 18 bases between them. In germline, CDR1 is SEHNR, CDR2 FQNEAQ (reference sequence). This CDR3 contains 12 residues. With regard to this clone: Antigen: not known.

The sequence was collected from a woman in her 30s with major depressive disorder. The specimen was CD4+ T cells from PBMCs. V usage is TRBV7-9 and J usage is TRBJ1-2; D might be TRBD1 (5 bases). The CDR3: CASSTPGPPRTF. CDR3 DNA: TGTGCCAGCAGCACTCCGGGACCCCCGCGGACCTTC.